The rows below give T cell receptor beta chains drawn from one sample of a study of T cell responses to AZD1222 COVID-19 vaccine. Some clones are missing from TCRdb's copy, which holds only in-frame ones; the method was immunoSEQ multiplex PCR. The table records around 100,000 clones, about 85% of them present only once. The input for sequencing was peripheral blood, taken on day 0 of AZD1222 vaccination. These receptors were collected from an adult in good health. The CDR3 runs from the conserved cysteine through the conserved F or W. A D gene is named only where the DNA matches it firmly. Not all rows give a size; the values are once, few, many and, for expanded clones, a class.

J gene,D gene,clone size,V gene,CDR3 DNA,CDR3 protein
TRBJ2-2,-,once,TRBV3-1/TRBV3-2,TGTGCCAGCAGCCAGGCGAGACAGGGCCAAGCGGGAACCGGGGAGCTGTTTTTT,CASSQARQGQAGTGELFF
TRBJ2-5,TRBD2,-,TRBV19,TGTGCCACCGCCTTGCTAGCGGGAGGGCCGTGGGAGACCCAGTACTTC,CATALLAGGPWETQYF
TRBJ2-1,-,-,TRBV4-3,TGCGCCAGCAGCCAAGATACGGGGTTGGGCTCCTACAATGAGCAGTTCTTC,CASSQDTGLGSYNEQFF
TRBJ1-4,TRBD1,-,TRBV24-1,TGTGCCACCAGTGACTCTAATACCGGGACAGAGCATGAAAAACTGTTTTTT,CATSDSNTGTEHEKLFF
TRBJ2-1,TRBD1,-,TRBV9,TGTGCCAGCAGTAGACAGGGGGAGTTGGGTGAGCAGTTCTTC,CASSRQGELGEQFF
TRBJ1-4,-,few,TRBV5-1,TGTGCCAGCAGTTCCGGACAGATCCGAGGGGAAAAACTGTTTTTT,CASSSGQIRGEKLFF
TRBJ1-2,-,-,TRBV24-1,TGTGCCACCAGTGATAACAAACCCGGGACGGGAAACTATGGCTACACCTTC,CATSDNKPGTGNYGYTF
TRBJ1-1,TRBD1,few,TRBV5-4,TGTGCCAGCAGCCCCGCACAGGGGGACACTGAAGCTTTCTTT,CASSPAQGDTEAFF
TRBJ1-4,-,-,TRBV19,TGTGCCAGTAGTACGGGCCAAAGATGGGAAAAACTGTTTTTT,CASSTGQRWEKLFF
TRBJ2-7,TRBD1,-,TRBV18,TGTGCCAGCTCACCACAGGGACAGCAGTCTCCCCACGAGCAGTACTTC,CASSPQGQQSPHEQYF
TRBJ1-1,TRBD1,-,TRBV5-1,TGTGCCAGCAGGACACAGGGGGTAACTGAAGCTTTCTTT,CASRTQGVTEAFF
TRBJ2-2,-,-,TRBV12-3/TRBV12-4,TGTGCCAGCAGTTATAACACCGGGGAGCTGTTTTTT,CASSYNTGELFF
TRBJ1-2,-,-,TRBV18,TGTGCCAGCTCACCACCAGGCCCGGCCTATGGCTACACCTTC,CASSPPGPAYGYTF
TRBJ1-5,-,-,TRBV19,TGTGCCAGTAGTATAGATTATAATCAGCCCCAGCATTTT,CASSIDYNQPQHF
TRBJ2-1,-,-,TRBV7-9,TGTGCCAGCAGCCCCGGGACAGCGGGATACAATGAGCAGTTCTTC,CASSPGTAGYNEQFF
TRBJ1-5,-,-,TRBV6-2/TRBV6-3,TGTGCCAGCAGTTCACACACCGGAGCACAGCCCCAGCATTTT,CASSSHTGAQPQHF
TRBJ1-5,TRBD1,-,TRBV27,TGTGCCAGCAGTTTATGGTCGACAGGGGGCAATCAGCCCCAGCATTTT,CASSLWSTGGNQPQHF
TRBJ1-5,-,-,TRBV28,TGTGCCAGCAGCCCTAGAAGATTTGCCCAGCATTTT,CASSPRRFAQHF
TRBJ1-5,TRBD1,-,TRBV5-5,TGTGCCAGCAGCTTGGCGGGGCGGGCCGGGACAGGGGGACAGCCCCAGCATTTT,CASSLAGRAGTGGQPQHF
TRBJ2-7,-,-,TRBV7-9,TGTGCCAGCAGCTTAGGGACCGATGAGCAGTACTTC,CASSLGTDEQYF
TRBJ1-1,-,-,TRBV4-1,TGCGCCAGCAGCCAAACGGGACCCTACATGAACACTGAAGCTTTCTTT,CASSQTGPYMNTEAFF
TRBJ2-1,TRBD2,-,TRBV6-4,TGTGCCAGCAGCGGGACTAGCGGGGGATCTGAGCAGTTCTTC,CASSGTSGGSEQFF
TRBJ2-5,-,-,TRBV5-4,TGTGCCAGCAGCCGCCCCCGTAGGGGAGTCCAAGAGACCCAGTACTTC,CASSRPRRGVQETQYF
TRBJ2-7,-,-,TRBV7-9,TGTGCCAGCAGCCCCGCGGCCCCGGGCAACGAGCAGTACTTC,CASSPAAPGNEQYF
TRBJ1-2,TRBD1,-,TRBV25-1,TGTGCCAGCAGTGGGACGGGACAGAACTATGGCTACACCTTC,CASSGTGQNYGYTF
TRBJ2-1,-,-,TRBV11-3,TGTGCCAGCAGTCCTTTGGGTTCAAACACCTACAATGAGCAGTTCTTC,CASSPLGSNTYNEQFF
TRBJ2-5,-,-,TRBV5-1,TGCGCCAGCAGCTCCGGGCCCAACAGAGAGACCCAGTACTTC,CASSSGPNRETQYF
TRBJ1-2,-,-,TRBV21-1,TGTGCCAGCAGTTGGGGTTGGCCAGGAAACTATGGCTACACCTTC,CASSWGWPGNYGYTF
TRBJ2-2,-,-,TRBV4-3,TGCGCCAGCAGCCCGGGGGGCGCGATGATCACCGGGGAGCTGTTTTTT,CASSPGGAMITGELFF
TRBJ1-2,-,-,TRBV19,TGTGCCAGTAGGCCGGGACAAGAAAACTATGGCTACACCTTC,CASRPGQENYGYTF
TRBJ1-4,TRBD1,-,TRBV7-2,TGTGCCAGCAGCACGCTAGGGGGCTCGTGGGAAAAACTGTTTTTT,CASSTLGGSWEKLFF
TRBJ1-6,-,-,TRBV6-5,TGTGCCAGCAGTTACGGGTCCTATAATTCACCCCTCCACTTT,CASSYGSYNSPLHF
TRBJ1-3,-,-,TRBV5-4,TGTGCCAGCAGCCCGGGGCCTGGAAACACCATATATTTT,CASSPGPGNTIYF
TRBJ1-5,TRBD1,once,TRBV6-2/TRBV6-3,TGTGCCAGCAGTGTCCCGGGACAGATCCATCAGCCCCAGCATTTT,CASSVPGQIHQPQHF
TRBJ2-1,TRBD2,once,TRBV5-8,TGTGCCAGCAGCTTGGGTTGGGCTAGCGGTAAGACAGATGAGCAGTTCTTC,CASSLGWASGKTDEQFF
TRBJ1-1,-,-,TRBV9,TGTGCCAGCAGCCCCCGCAGTCTGGCCGTGAACACTGAAGCTTTCTTT,CASSPRSLAVNTEAFF
TRBJ1-2,-,-,TRBV19,TGTGCCAGTAGTGCGGACGGATATGGCTACACCTTC,CASSADGYGYTF
TRBJ1-1,-,-,TRBV29-1,TGCAGCGTGTCCCGAGGGAACACTGAAGCTTTCTTT,CSVSRGNTEAFF
TRBJ2-2,-,-,TRBV5-1,TGCGCCAGCAGCTTGGGGTTTCCTTCGACCGGGGAGCTGTTTTTT,CASSLGFPSTGELFF
TRBJ2-4,TRBD2,-,TRBV11-3,TGTGCCAGCAGCTTAGCTAGCGGTCAAAACATTCAGTACTTC,CASSLASGQNIQYF
TRBJ2-1,-,-,TRBV7-2,TGTGCCAGCAGCTTAGCGCGACAGAACAATGAGCAGTTCTTC,CASSLARQNNEQFF
TRBJ1-5,-,-,TRBV18,TGTGCCAGCTCACAGGGTAGCAATCAGCCCCAGCATTTT,CASSQGSNQPQHF
TRBJ1-3,-,-,TRBV7-2,TGTGCCAGCAGCTTCGGCAGGGCCAACACCATATATTTT,CASSFGRANTIYF
TRBJ2-1,TRBD2,-,TRBV27,TGTGCCAGCAGCTCCCTCGGACTAGCGGGGCACAATGAGCAGTTCTTC,CASSSLGLAGHNEQFF
TRBJ1-1,-,-,TRBV2,TGTGCCAGCCGTCTTGGGGTAGAAACTGAAGCTTTCTTT,CASRLGVETEAFF
TRBJ2-3,-,-,TRBV14,TGTGCCAGCAGCCCAGGGTACCCCGGAGATACGCAGTATTTT,CASSPGYPGDTQYF
TRBJ2-1,TRBD2,-,TRBV29-1,TGCAGCGCTGGGGGCGGGACTAGCTATTATGAGCAGTTCTTC,CSAGGGTSYYEQFF
TRBJ2-1,-,-,TRBV4-3,TGCGCCAGCAGCCAAGGGCTTTGGACCGACAATGAGCAGTTCTTC,CASSQGLWTDNEQFF
TRBJ1-1,TRBD1,-,TRBV2,TGTGCCAGCACCCGGGACAGGGAATCTGAAGCTTTCTTT,CASTRDRESEAFF
TRBJ2-2,-,-,TRBV7-3,TGTGCCAGCAGCAATAGGGTTAACACCGGGGAGCTGTTTTTT,CASSNRVNTGELFF
TRBJ1-5,-,-,TRBV29-1,TGCAGGGCGGGGGATAGCAATCAGCCCCAGCATTTT,CRAGDSNQPQHF
TRBJ2-5,-,-,TRBV12-3/TRBV12-4,TGTGCCAGCAGTTTCGGGGTAGGGGAGACCCAGTACTTC,CASSFGVGETQYF
TRBJ1-1,-,-,TRBV2,TGTGCCAGCAGCGCCGGACCGAACACTGAAGCTTTCTTT,CASSAGPNTEAFF